The clone carrying this T cell receptor beta chain was detected only a few times. Its antigen remains unidentified. Amplification of TCR beta CDR3 regions used RNA as the template. HTBI primers were used for first-round RT-PCR of the TCR CDR3. TCRdb reprocessed the multiplex PCR reads via MiXCR and lists one record per CDR3 protein. This sample has about 740,000 distinct CDR3 sequences, with around 13% found just once. This sample is drawn from a study of T cells in Graves' hyperthyroidism and ophthalmopathy. Findings and caveats of the study: Expanded thyroid clonotypes (above 0.001) were mostly also found in blood.

The sample comprised blood. This TCR was recovered from a young woman with Graves' hyperthyroidism.

The CDR3 DNA is TGTGCCAGCAGCTCGATGGTGACTGAAGCTTTCTTT. It is translated as CASSSMVTEAFF. The V call is TRBV7-9, the J call TRBJ1-1; unclear D gene. The CDR3 consists of 12 residues. Germline V lookup: CDR1 SEHNR, CDR2 FQNEAQ (reference sequence). The V and J ends lost 4 bases and 5 bases respectively, with 8 bases between them.